Listed below are T cell receptor beta chains from one sample, sequenced in a study of neurological immune-mediated disorders. TCRdb recomputed calls from the 5' RACE reads with MiXCR, one row per CDR3 protein. Found here are under 90,000 distinct CDR3 sequences, about 9.4% of them singletons; the top ten hold around 1.7%. Sequenced input: PBMCs. The receptors stem from a man aged 50 or older in good health. Each CDR3 is given with its conserved first and last residue. A D gene is named only where the DNA matches it firmly. Part of the rows lack a size; the others show once, few, many or a class for expanded clones.

j_gene	d_gene	v_gene	len	abundance	CDR3aa	CDR3nt
TRBJ2-2	-	TRBV10-3	13	many	CAIKPSGAGELFF	TGTGCCATCAAACCCTCAGGGGCCGGGGAGCTGTTTTTT
TRBJ1-2	-	TRBV5-5	13	many	CASSRPSNYGYTF	TGTGCCAGCAGCCGACCGTCTAACTATGGCTACACCTTC
TRBJ2-1	-	TRBV4-3	16	many	CASSQDGRAPAVEQFF	TGCGCCAGCAGCCAAGATGGCAGAGCGCCAGCTGTAGAGCAGTTCTTC
TRBJ2-1	-	TRBV5-6	11	many	CASSLRNEQFF	TGTGCCAGCAGCTTAAGGAATGAGCAGTTCTTC
TRBJ2-3	-	TRBV7-9	15	-	CASSGWTRTGDTQYF	TGTGCCAGCAGCGGATGGACAAGGACGGGAGATACGCAGTATTTT
TRBJ1-1	TRBD1	TRBV14	15	-	CASRPQGATNTEAFF	TGTGCCAGCAGACCACAGGGGGCTACGAACACTGAAGCTTTCTTT
TRBJ2-7	-	TRBV5-1	11	few	CASSENYEQYF	TGCGCCAGCAGCGAAAACTACGAGCAGTACTTC
TRBJ1-3	-	TRBV7-2	14	many	CASSRSDVGNTIYF	TGTGCCAGCAGCCGCTCGGATGTTGGAAACACCATATATTTT
TRBJ2-5	TRBD2	TRBV9	18	-	CASGAPTSPTSGQETQYF	TGTGCCAGCGGCGCACCAACTTCGCCGACTAGCGGCCAAGAGACCCAGTACTTC
TRBJ2-1	TRBD2	TRBV20-1	15	many	CSASGRGVVGSEQFF	TGCAGTGCCTCGGGGAGGGGAGTTGTGGGGAGTGAGCAGTTCTTC
TRBJ1-2	-	TRBV10-3	16	many	CAISEKARGRNYGYTF	TGTGCCATCAGTGAGAAGGCGCGGGGGAGGAACTATGGCTACACCTTC
TRBJ2-7	-	TRBV5-1	11	many	CASSSNYEQYF	TGCGCCAGCAGCTCGAACTACGAGCAGTACTTC
TRBJ1-5	-	TRBV28	12	many	CASRLPNQPQHF	TGTGCCAGCAGGCTTCCAAATCAGCCCCAGCATTTT
TRBJ2-7	TRBD1	TRBV7-2	15	many	CASSHRGTVTYEQYF	TGTGCCAGCAGCCACAGGGGAACTGTCACCTACGAGCAGTACTTC
TRBJ2-3	-	TRBV5-5	14	many	CASTSLGITDTQYF	TGTGCCAGCACCTCTCTGGGGATCACAGATACGCAGTATTTT
TRBJ2-1	TRBD2	TRBV20-1	16	many	CSARGTSGTIGNEQFF	TGCAGTGCTAGGGGGACTAGCGGGACTATTGGCAATGAGCAGTTCTTC
TRBJ2-2	-	TRBV10-2	14	-	CAIREQGSGGELFF	TGCGCCATCAGAGAACAGGGTTCCGGCGGGGAGCTGTTTTTT
TRBJ2-3	-	TRBV5-1	14	many	CASSLVPSTDTQYF	TGCGCCAGCAGCTTGGTCCCCAGCACAGATACGCAGTATTTT
TRBJ2-2	-	TRBV6-5	16	once	CASSLLSGTNTVELLF	TGTGCCAGCAGCCTTTTATCAGGCACGAACACCGTGGAGCTGTTATTT
TRBJ2-5	-	TRBV6-5	11	many	CASSKQETQYF	TGTGCCAGCAGTAAACAAGAGACCCAGTACTTC